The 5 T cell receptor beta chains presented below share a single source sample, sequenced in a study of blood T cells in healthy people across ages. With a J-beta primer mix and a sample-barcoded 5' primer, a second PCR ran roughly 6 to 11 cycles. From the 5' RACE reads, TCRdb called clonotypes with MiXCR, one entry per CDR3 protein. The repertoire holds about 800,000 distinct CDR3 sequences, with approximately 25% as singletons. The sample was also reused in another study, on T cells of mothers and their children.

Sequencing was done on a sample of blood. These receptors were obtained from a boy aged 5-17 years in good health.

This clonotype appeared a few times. CDR3 sequence: CASSLVGAGRETQYF. The CDR3 region has the DNA TGTGCCAGCAGCTTAGTTGGGGCGGGACGGGAGACCCAGTACTTC. This chain connects TRBV7-2 to TRBJ2-5; D perhaps matches TRBD2 (6 bases). The V gene's germline CDR1 is SGHTA and CDR2 FQGNSA. V gave up 1 base and J gave up 5 bases, with 14 bases separating them. The CDR3 extends over 15 amino acids.

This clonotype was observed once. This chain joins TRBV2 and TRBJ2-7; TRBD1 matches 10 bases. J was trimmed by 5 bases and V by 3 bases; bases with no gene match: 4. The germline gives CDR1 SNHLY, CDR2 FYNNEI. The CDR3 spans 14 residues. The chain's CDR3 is CASSDGDRGHEQYF. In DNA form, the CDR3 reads TGTGCCAGCAGTGACGGGGACAGGGGCCACGAGCAGTACTTC.

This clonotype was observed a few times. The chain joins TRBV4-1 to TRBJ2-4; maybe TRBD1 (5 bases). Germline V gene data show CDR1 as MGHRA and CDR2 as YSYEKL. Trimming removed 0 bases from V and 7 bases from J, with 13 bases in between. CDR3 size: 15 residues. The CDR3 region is CASSQDWAGLNIQYF. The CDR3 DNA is TGCGCCAGCAGCCAAGATTGGGCAGGGTTGAACATTCAGTACTTC.

The CDR3 loop is CASLYIRAGQGANEQYF. The CDR3 nucleotides read TGTGCCAGCCTTTACATCCGAGCGGGACAGGGGGCTAACGAGCAGTACTTC. This sequence joins TRBV2 and TRBJ2-7; 12 bases line up with TRBD1. With V trimmed by 8 bases and J by 5 bases, 16 bases remained unmatched. This CDR3 region has 17 residues. Germline V CDR1 and CDR2: SNHLY, FYNNEI.

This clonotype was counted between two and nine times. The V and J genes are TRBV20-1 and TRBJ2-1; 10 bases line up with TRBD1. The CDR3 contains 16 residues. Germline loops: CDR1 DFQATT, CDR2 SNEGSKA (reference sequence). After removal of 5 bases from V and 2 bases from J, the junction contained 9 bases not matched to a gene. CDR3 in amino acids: CSARAPGQGPYNEQFF. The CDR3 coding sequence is TGCAGTGCTCGAGCTCCGGGACAGGGGCCCTACAATGAGCAGTTCTTC.